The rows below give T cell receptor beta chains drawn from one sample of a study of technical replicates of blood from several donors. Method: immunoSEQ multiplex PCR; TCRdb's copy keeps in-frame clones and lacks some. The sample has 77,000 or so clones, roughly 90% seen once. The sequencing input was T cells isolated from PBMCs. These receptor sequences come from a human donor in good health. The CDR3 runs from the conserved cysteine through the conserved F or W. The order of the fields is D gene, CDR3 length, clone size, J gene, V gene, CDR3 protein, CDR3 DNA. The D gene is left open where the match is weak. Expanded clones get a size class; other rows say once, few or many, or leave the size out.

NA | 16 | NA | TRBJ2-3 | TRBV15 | CATSRDRRGSTDTQYF | TGTGCCACCAGCAGAGATCGAAGGGGGAGCACAGATACGCAGTATTTT
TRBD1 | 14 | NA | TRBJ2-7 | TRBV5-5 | CASSFDRGSYEQYF | TGTGCCAGCAGCTTTGACAGGGGGTCCTACGAGCAGTACTTC
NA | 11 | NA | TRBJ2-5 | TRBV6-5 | CASSYRETQYF | TGTGCCAGCAGTTACCGTGAGACCCAGTACTTC
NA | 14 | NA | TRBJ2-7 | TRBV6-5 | CASSYSTGAYEQYF | TGTGCCAGCAGTTACTCGACCGGGGCCTACGAGCAGTACTTC
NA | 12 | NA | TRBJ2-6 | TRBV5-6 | CASSLATGVLTF | TGTGCCAGCAGCCTAGCCACCGGCGTCCTGACTTTC
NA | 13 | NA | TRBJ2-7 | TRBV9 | CASSVESAHEQYF | TGTGCCAGCAGCGTAGAGTCAGCGCACGAGCAGTACTTC
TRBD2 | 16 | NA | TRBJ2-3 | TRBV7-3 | CASSTGLAGARDTQYF | TGTGCCAGCAGTACGGGACTAGCGGGAGCTCGAGATACGCAGTATTTT
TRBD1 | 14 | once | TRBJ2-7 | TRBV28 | CASSLRGQGYEQYF | TGTGCCAGCAGTTTAAGGGGACAGGGCTACGAGCAGTACTTC
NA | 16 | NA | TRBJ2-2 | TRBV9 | CASSPKLDSSHGELFF | TGTGCCAGCAGCCCCAAGTTAGATAGCTCGCACGGGGAGCTGTTTTTT
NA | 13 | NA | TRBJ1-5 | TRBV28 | CASRSRGNQPQHF | TGTGCCAGCAGGTCGAGGGGGAATCAGCCCCAGCATTTT
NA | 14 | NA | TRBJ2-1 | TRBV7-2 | CASSLLGGDNEQFF | TGTGCCAGCAGCCTCCTAGGAGGTGACAATGAGCAGTTCTTC
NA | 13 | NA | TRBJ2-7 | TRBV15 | CATSSPPSRSMYF | TGTGCCACCAGCAGCCCGCCCTCCCGGTCCATGTACTTC
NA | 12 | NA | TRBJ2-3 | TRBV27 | CASSPSTDTQYF | TGTGCCAGCAGTCCTAGCACAGATACGCAGTATTTT
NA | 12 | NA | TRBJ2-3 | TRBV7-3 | CASSLSSDTQYF | TGTGCCAGCAGCTTATCATCAGATACGCAGTATTTT
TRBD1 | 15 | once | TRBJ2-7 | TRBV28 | CASSARTGKIYEQYF | TGTGCCAGCAGTGCCCGGACAGGGAAAATCTACGAGCAGTACTTC
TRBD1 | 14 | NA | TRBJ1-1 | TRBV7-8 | CASSLEGATTEAFF | TGTGCCAGCAGCTTAGAGGGGGCGACCACTGAAGCTTTCTTT
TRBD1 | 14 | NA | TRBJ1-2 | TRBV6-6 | CASSYATGQYGYTF | TGTGCCAGCAGTTACGCGACAGGGCAATATGGCTACACCTTC
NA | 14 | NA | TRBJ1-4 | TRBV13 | CASSLFESREKLFF | TGTGCCAGCAGCTTATTTGAGTCCCGCGAAAAACTGTTTTTT
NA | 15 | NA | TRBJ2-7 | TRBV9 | CASSVGGGDTYEQYF | TGTGCCAGCAGCGTAGGTGGCGGGGATACCTACGAGCAGTACTTC
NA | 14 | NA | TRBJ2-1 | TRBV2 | CASSEDREYNEQFF | TGTGCCAGCAGTGAAGACAGGGAGTACAATGAGCAGTTCTTC
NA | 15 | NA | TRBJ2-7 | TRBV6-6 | CASSYSTKSSYEQYF | TGTGCCAGCAGTTATAGTACCAAGAGCTCCTACGAGCAGTACTTC
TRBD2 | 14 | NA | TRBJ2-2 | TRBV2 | CASVAGENTGELFF | TGTGCCAGCGTCGCGGGAGAGAACACCGGGGAGCTGTTTTTT
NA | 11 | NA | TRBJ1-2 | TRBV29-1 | CSVEDAYGYTF | TGCAGCGTGGAAGATGCGTATGGCTACACCTTC
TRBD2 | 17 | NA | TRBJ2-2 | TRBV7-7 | CASSLDLLTSDPGELFF | TGTGCCAGCAGCTTAGATTTGTTGACTAGCGACCCCGGGGAGCTGTTTTTT
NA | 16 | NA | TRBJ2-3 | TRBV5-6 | CASSLSPAGEADTQYF | TGTGCCAGCAGCTTGTCGCCGGCCGGTGAGGCAGATACGCAGTATTTT
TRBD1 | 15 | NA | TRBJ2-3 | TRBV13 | CASSFGTGSTDTQYF | TGTGCCAGCAGCTTCGGGACAGGGAGCACAGATACGCAGTATTTT
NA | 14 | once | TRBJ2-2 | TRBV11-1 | CASGLSSASGELFF | TGTGCCAGCGGATTGAGTAGCGCCTCCGGGGAGCTGTTTTTT
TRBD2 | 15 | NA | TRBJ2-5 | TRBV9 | CASSVPMGGQETQYF | TGTGCCAGCAGCGTACCAATGGGAGGGCAAGAGACCCAGTACTTC
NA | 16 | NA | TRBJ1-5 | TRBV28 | CASTPSTGGFNQPQHF | TGTGCCAGCACCCCTTCGACCGGGGGTTTCAATCAGCCCCAGCATTTT
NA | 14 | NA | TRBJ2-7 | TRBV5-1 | CASSLGSGVYEQYF | TGCGCCAGCAGCTTGGGGAGCGGAGTCTACGAGCAGTACTTC
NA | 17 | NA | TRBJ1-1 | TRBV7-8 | CASSSNSIPFVNTEAFF | TGTGCCAGCAGCTCCAATAGTATTCCGTTCGTGAACACTGAAGCTTTCTTT
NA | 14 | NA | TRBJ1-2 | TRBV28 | CANIQGLDVRGYTF | TGTGCCAATATACAGGGTTTAGATGTCCGCGGCTACACCTTC
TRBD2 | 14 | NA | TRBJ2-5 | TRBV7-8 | CATSGLAGQETQYF | TGTGCCACATCTGGACTAGCGGGTCAGGAGACCCAGTACTTC
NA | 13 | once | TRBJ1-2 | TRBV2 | CASLREGFYGYTF | TGTGCCAGTCTGAGGGAAGGGTTTTATGGCTACACCTTC
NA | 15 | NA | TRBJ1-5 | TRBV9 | CASSASSGSNQPQHF | TGTGCCAGCAGCGCCTCCTCGGGGAGCAATCAGCCCCAGCATTTT
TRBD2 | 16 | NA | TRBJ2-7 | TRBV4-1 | CASSQDPRGGFYEQYF | TGCGCCAGCAGCCAAGATCCTCGGGGAGGGTTTTACGAGCAGTACTTC
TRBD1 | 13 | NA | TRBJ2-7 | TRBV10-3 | CAARDTGGHEQYF | TGTGCCGCCAGGGATACAGGGGGCCACGAGCAGTACTTC
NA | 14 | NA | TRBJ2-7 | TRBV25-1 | CASSLMTVTYEQYF | TGTGCCAGCAGCCTGATGACAGTGACCTACGAGCAGTACTTC
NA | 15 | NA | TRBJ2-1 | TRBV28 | CASSLTLSSYNEQFF | TGTGCCAGCAGTTTGACTCTTAGCTCCTACAATGAGCAGTTCTTC
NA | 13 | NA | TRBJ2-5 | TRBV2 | CASSRGPGETQYF | TGTGCCAGCAGTCGCGGGCCGGGGGAGACCCAGTACTTC
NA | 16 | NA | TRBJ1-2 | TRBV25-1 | CASSALGTGPNYGYTF | TGTGCCAGCAGTGCCCTCGGGACTGGACCTAACTATGGCTACACCTTC
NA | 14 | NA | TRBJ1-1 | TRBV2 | CASRESWSDTEAFF | TGTGCCAGCCGCGAGTCCTGGTCGGACACTGAAGCTTTCTTT
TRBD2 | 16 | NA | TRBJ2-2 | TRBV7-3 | CASSLGLAGVAGELFF | TGTGCCAGCAGCTTGGGACTAGCGGGAGTCGCCGGGGAGCTGTTTTTT
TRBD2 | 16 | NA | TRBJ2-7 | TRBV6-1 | CASSDIAGVSYYEQYF | TGTGCCAGCAGTGATATAGCGGGAGTTAGTTACTACGAGCAGTACTTC
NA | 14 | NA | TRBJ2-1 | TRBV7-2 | CASSLGANRHEQFF | TGTGCCAGCAGCTTAGGAGCTAACCGTCATGAGCAGTTCTTC
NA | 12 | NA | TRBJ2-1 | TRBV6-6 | CASRASVNEQFF | TGTGCCAGCAGGGCCTCCGTCAATGAGCAGTTCTTC
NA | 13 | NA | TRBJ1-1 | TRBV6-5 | CASSTGGLTEAFF | TGTGCCAGCAGCACCGGGGGTTTAACTGAAGCTTTCTTT
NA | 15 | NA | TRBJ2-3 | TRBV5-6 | CASRLLDRFTDTQYF | TGTGCCAGCAGACTTCTAGACAGATTCACAGATACGCAGTATTTT
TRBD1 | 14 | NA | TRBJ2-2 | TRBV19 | CASIQNRGYGELFF | TGTGCCAGTATACAGAACAGGGGATACGGGGAGCTGTTTTTT
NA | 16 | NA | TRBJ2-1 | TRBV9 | CASSVGATRTYNEQFF | TGTGCCAGCAGCGTAGGGGCGACAAGAACCTACAATGAGCAGTTCTTC
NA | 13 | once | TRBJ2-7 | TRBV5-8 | CASSFRGSYEQYF | TGTGCCAGCAGCTTCCGGGGCTCCTACGAGCAGTACTTC
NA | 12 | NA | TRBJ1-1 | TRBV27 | CASRAGFTEAFF | TGTGCCAGCAGAGCAGGGTTCACTGAAGCTTTCTTT
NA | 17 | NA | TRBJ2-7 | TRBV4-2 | CASSQQTPGLMSYEQYF | TGTGCCAGCAGCCAACAAACACCGGGACTGATGTCCTACGAGCAGTACTTC